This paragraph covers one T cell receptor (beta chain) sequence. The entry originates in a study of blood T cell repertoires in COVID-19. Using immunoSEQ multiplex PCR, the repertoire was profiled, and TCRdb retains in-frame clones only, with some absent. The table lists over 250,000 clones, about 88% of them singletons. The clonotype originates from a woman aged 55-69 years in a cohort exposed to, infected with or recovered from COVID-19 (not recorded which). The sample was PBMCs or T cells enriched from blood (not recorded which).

The CDR3 coding sequence is TGTGCCAGCAGCCAGTTGACAGGGAGAAACCAGTTCTTC. Amino acids: CASSQLTGRNQFF. The chain links TRBV14 to TRBJ2-1, with 7 bases identical to TRBD1. Germline-derived CDR1 and CDR2 are SGHDN and FVKESK. CDR3 length: 13 residues. Germline trimming cut 3 bases from V and 13 bases from J; bases unmatched to any gene: 9.